These 26 T cell receptor beta chains were all obtained from the same sample, sequenced in a study of blood T cell repertoires in COVID-19. Assay used: immunoSEQ multiplex PCR; TCRdb lists only in-frame clones, some missing. In the table there are fewer than 250,000 clones, more than 80% of which are singletons. What was sequenced was PBMCs or T cells enriched from blood (not recorded which). These receptors were collected from a man aged 45 to 65 who had been exposed to COVID-19.

J is TRBJ1-4 and V is TRBV19; D is unresolved. Per germline, CDR1 LNHDA and CDR2 SQIVND (reference sequence). V lost 5 bases and J 4 bases, leaving 5 bases between the germline ends. This CDR3 has 12 residues. CDR3 in DNA: TGTGCCAGTAGTGCCTATAATGAAAAACTGTTTTTT. Its translation is CASSAYNEKLFF.

The chain uses TRBV6-1 and TRBJ1-3, with D possibly being TRBD1 (6 bases). Germline V gives CDR1 MNHNS, CDR2 SASEGT. V lost 3 bases, J lost 2 bases, and 14 bases lay in between. The CDR3 has 16 residues. The chain's CDR3 is CASSDHRVYTGNTIYF. Here the CDR3 DNA reads TGTGCCAGCAGTGATCACAGGGTATATACTGGAAACACCATATATTTT.

The chain uses TRBV19 and TRBJ1-5; 7 bases are a match to TRBD1. The germline V gene has CDR1 LNHDA and CDR2 SQIVND (reference sequence). CDR3 length equals 16 residues. The junction had 9 bases not matched to a gene; V was cut back by 4 bases and J by 3 bases. The CDR3 nucleotides read TGTGCCAGTAGTACCCGTTTGACAGGGTACAATCAGCCCCAGCATTTT. It codes for CASSTRLTGYNQPQHF.

This sequence joins TRBV28 and TRBJ1-1, with D tentatively TRBD1 (6 bases). Germline CDR1 is MDHEN and CDR2 is SYDVKM. This CDR3 spans 13 amino acids. Trimming removed 6 bases at V and 2 bases at J, with 10 bases between. CDR3 in amino acids: CASRTGFNTEAFF. The CDR3 DNA follows: TGTGCCAGCAGGACAGGTTTTAACACTGAAGCTTTCTTT.

This chain joins TRBV4-1 and TRBJ2-2; TRBD2 agrees at 9 bases. With 1 base clipped from V and 5 bases from J, the junction kept 14 bases outside the gene matches. CDR1 and CDR2 from the germline V gene are MGHRA and YSYEKL. This CDR3 contains 19 residues. The CDR3 DNA reads as TGCGCCAGCAGCCAAGGGGCGCTAGCGGGGAGTTGGGGGACCGGGGAGCTGTTTTTT. Translation: CASSQGALAGSWGTGELFF.

The DNA for the CDR3 is TGTGCCAGCAGCCAAGCGGGGGGGCCAAGGGGTCCCGGGGAGCTGTTTTTT. Translating it yields CASSQAGGPRGPGELFF. V is TRBV3-1 (or the pseudogene TRBV3-2) and J is TRBJ2-2; 8 positions agree with TRBD2. Unmatched junction bases numbered 10, after V lost 1 base and J lost 6 bases. This CDR3 contains 17 residues. Germline lookup yields CDR1 LGHDT and CDR2 YNNKEL (reference sequence).

The chain is built from TRBV9 and TRBJ1-1, with 10 bases lining up with TRBD1. The CDR3 runs to 16 residues. Losses at the gene ends were 0 bases for V and 5 bases for J; bases not matched to a gene: 7. CDR1 SGDLS and CDR2 YYNGEE come from the germline V gene. The CDR3 DNA is TGTGCCAGCAGCGTAGCCACGGACAGGGGGAGGACTGAAGCTTTCTTT. It is translated as CASSVATDRGRTEAFF.

The CDR3 coding sequence is TGTGCCAGCAGTTCCCCAGGGGGCTATTCTAGCTCCTACGAGCAGTACGTC. The encoded protein is CASSSPGGYSSSYEQYV. This chain joins TRBV28 and TRBJ2-7; 8 nucleotides align to TRBD1. The CDR3 is 17 amino acids. CDR1 is MDHEN and CDR2 is SYDVKM in the germline V gene. V lost 4 bases to trimming and J lost 0 bases; unmatched junction nucleotides: 11.

The chain uses TRBV5-1 and TRBJ1-6; 8 nucleotides agree with TRBD1. The germline gives CDR1 SGHRS, CDR2 YFSETQ. This CDR3 is 15 amino acids long. Losses at the gene ends were 4 bases for V and 7 bases for J; bases not matched to a gene: 7. CDR3 DNA: TGCGCCAGCAGCCCGGACAGGGTAGGCAATTCACCCCTCCACTTT. Protein sequence: CASSPDRVGNSPLHF.

The chain employs TRBV2 and TRBJ1-5; D might be TRBD1 (5 bases). CDR1 and CDR2 (germline): SNHLY, FYNNEI. Trimming took 2 bases from V and 5 from J, leaving 10 bases between them. The CDR3 loop spans 14 amino acids. Here the CDR3 reads CASSELREDQPQHF. The CDR3 region has the DNA TGTGCCAGCAGTGAACTCAGGGAAGATCAGCCCCAGCATTTT. Drawing the rest from reference TRBV2 and TRBJ1-5, the complete variable domain is EPEVTQTPSHQVTQMGQEVILRCVPISNHLYFYWYRQILGQKVEFLVSFYNNEISEKSEIFDDQFSVERPDGSNFTLKIRSTKLEDSAMYFCASSELREDQPQHFGDGTRLSIL.

This chain connects TRBV3-1 (or the pseudogene TRBV3-2) to TRBJ2-7; D may be TRBD2 (5 bases). This CDR3 has 13 amino acids. V was cut by 4 bases and J by 3 bases, with 10 bases left in between. Germline CDR1 LGHDT, CDR2 YNNKEL (reference sequence). The CDR3 nucleotides are TGTGCCAGCAGCCGAGCGGCAAGCTACGAGCAGTACTTC. This codes for CASSRAASYEQYF.

The rearrangement links TRBV6-5 to TRBJ2-2; perhaps TRBD2 as D (6 bases). Trimming removed 1 base from V and 0 bases from J, with 6 bases in between. This CDR3 has 15 amino acids. Germline V CDR1 and CDR2: MNHEY, SVGAGI. Here the CDR3 reads CASSYWTTNTGELFF. CDR3 sequence (DNA): TGTGCCAGCAGTTACTGGACTACGAACACCGGGGAGCTGTTTTTT.

This rearrangement joins TRBV5-4 to TRBJ2-6, with 7 bases lining up with TRBD1. V lost 4 bases and J lost 2; bases outside the gene matches: 3. Germline V gene lookup returns CDR1 SGHNT and CDR2 YYREEE (reference sequence). The CDR3 totals 15 residues. CDR3 DNA: TGTGCCAGCAGCCTCGACAGGGCTGGGGCCAACGTCCTGACTTTC. Translated, it gives CASSLDRAGANVLTF.

The chain links TRBV11-2 to TRBJ2-6; weak D call: TRBD1 (5 bases). Looked up from germline, CDR1 is SGHAT and CDR2 is FQNNGV. The CDR3 is made up of 15 amino acids. Trimming stripped 6 bases from V and 0 bases from J, with 9 bases between. The CDR3 nucleotides read TGTGCCAGCAGTTTTGGGGCCTCTGGGGCCAACGTCCTGACTTTC. It specifies CASSFGASGANVLTF.

The chain has TRBV5-8 and TRBJ1-1, with a weak D call TRBD1 (6 bases). Per the germline V gene, CDR1 is SGHTS and CDR2 is YDEGEE. The CDR3 loop spans 18 amino acids. With 2 bases removed from V and 2 bases from J, the gap between germline ends came to 22 bases. This CDR3 is CASSFFTGITAVNTEAFF. The CDR3 DNA reads TGTGCCAGCAGCTTTTTTACAGGGATTACCGCGGTTAACACTGAAGCTTTCTTT. Full variable domain (missing parts from reference TRBV5-8 and TRBJ1-1): EAGVTQSPTHLIKTRGQQATLRCSPISGHTSVYWYQQALGLGLQFLLWYDEGEERNRGNFPPRFSGRQFPNYSSELNVNALELEDSALYLCASSFFTGITAVNTEAFFGQGTRLTVV.

The chain links TRBV11-3 to TRBJ1-1; D may be TRBD1 (5 bases). The V gene's germline CDR1 is SGHNT and CDR2 YENEEA. The CDR3 has 14 residues. Trimming removed 3 bases from V and 1 base from J, with 9 bases in between. CDR3 loop: CASSFSGGNTEAFF. CDR3 DNA sequence: TGTGCCAGCAGCTTCTCGGGGGGGAACACTGAAGCTTTCTTT.

This chain connects TRBV5-6 to TRBJ1-2; 8 bases fit TRBD1. The J segment lost 7 bases and the V segment lost 3 bases, leaving 8 bases of the junction unmatched. CDR1 and CDR2 from the germline V gene are SGHDT and YYEEEE. This CDR3 has 14 residues. The CDR3, as DNA: TGTGCCAGCAGCTCACAGGGGGTTGTAGGTGGCTACACCTTC. The encoded protein is CASSSQGVVGGYTF.

In its sample, this clone was seen once. V usage is TRBV12-3 or TRBV12-4 and J usage is TRBJ2-2; 7 bases match TRBD1. CDR3 length: 13 residues. V was clipped by 9 bases and J by 3 bases; unmatched bases: 4. CDR3 sequence: CARGDSYTGELFF. The CDR3 DNA follows: TGTGCCAGGGGGGACAGCTACACCGGGGAGCTGTTTTTT.

The chain employs TRBV5-1 and TRBJ1-2; the match to TRBD1 covers 11 bases. This CDR3 has 12 amino acids. Germline values: CDR1 SGHRS, CDR2 YFSETQ. With V trimmed by 7 bases and J by 8 bases, 4 bases remained unmatched. CDR3 bases: TGCGCCAGCGGGACAGGGGGTGAGGGCTACACCTTC. As protein: CASGTGGEGYTF.

The chain recombines TRBV5-1 with TRBJ2-5; 9 nucleotides line up with TRBD1. J was trimmed by 8 bases and V by 1 base; bases with no gene match: 12. The CDR3 totals 16 residues. Germline CDR1 and CDR2: SGHRS and YFSETQ. The CDR3 is CASSLRSLGGQGTQYF. As DNA, the CDR3 is TGCGCCAGCAGCTTGCGTTCTTTGGGGGGACAGGGCACCCAGTACTTC.

The chain carries TRBV28 and TRBJ1-2; D is uncertain. Trimming took 2 bases from V and 1 from J, leaving 8 bases between them. The CDR3 contains 14 residues. CDR1 and CDR2 (germline): MDHEN, SYDVKM. The DNA of the CDR3 is TGTGCCAGCAGTTTAGGCTCCCTTAACTATGGCTACACCTTC. This gives the protein CASSLGSLNYGYTF.

This clone came up once. This chain uses TRBV11-3 with TRBJ2-1, with TRBD2 matching over 10 bases. Germline V CDR1 and CDR2: SGHNT, YENEEA. V shed 0 bases and J 4 bases; nucleotides not matched to a gene: 0. This CDR3 is 15 amino acids long. The CDR3 coding sequence is TGTGCCAGCAGCTTAGAACTAGCGGGGTACAATGAGCAGTTCTTC. Translating it yields CASSLELAGYNEQFF.

This chain connects TRBV15 to TRBJ1-2; no definite D call. V lost 0 bases to trimming and J lost 0 bases, with 5 bases between them. The CDR3 loop spans 14 amino acids. Germline V gene sequence: CDR1 LNHNV, CDR2 YYDKDF (reference sequence). The CDR3 protein is CATSRDISNYGYTF. The CDR3 DNA follows: TGTGCCACCAGCAGAGATATTTCTAACTATGGCTACACCTTC.

This chain connects TRBV19 to TRBJ2-2, with D possibly TRBD1 on 6 matching bases. Germline assignment: CDR1 LNHDA and CDR2 SQIVND (reference sequence). The V end lost 6 bases, the J end lost 2 bases, and 10 bases lay between the germline ends. This CDR3 comprises 14 residues. The CDR3 region is CASSQQGNTGELFF. CDR3 sequence (DNA): TGTGCCAGTAGCCAACAGGGCAACACCGGGGAGCTGTTTTTT.

This rearrangement joins TRBV5-1 to TRBJ1-6; tentative D call: TRBD1 (5 bases). The CDR3 contains 15 residues. Germline loops: CDR1 SGHRS, CDR2 YFSETQ. V lost 2 bases and J lost 2, with 8 bases in between. In DNA, the CDR3 is TGCGCCAGCAGCTTCGACAGTCCCTATAATTCACCCCTCCACTTT. Translating gives CASSFDSPYNSPLHF. Using reference TRBV5-1 and TRBJ1-6 for the parts outside the CDR3, the full variable domain is KAGVTQTPRYLIKTRGQQVTLSCSPISGHRSVSWYQQTPGQGLQFLFEYFSETQRNKGNFPGRFSGRQFSNSRSEMNVSTLELGDSALYLCASSFDSPYNSPLHFGNGTRLTVT.

The V and J genes are TRBV29-1 and TRBJ2-5; D possibly corresponds to TRBD2 (5 bases). Germline CDR1 SQVTM, CDR2 ANQGSEA. V was pared by 3 bases and J by 5 bases, with 13 bases between. The length of the CDR3 is 13 residues. Here the CDR3 reads CSVDPLALETQYF. The CDR3, as DNA: TGCAGCGTTGACCCTCTAGCCTTGGAGACCCAGTACTTC.